This T cell receptor beta chain was sequenced during a study of radiation and T cells in renal cell carcinoma. Points from the study as a whole: In blood, top tumor clones expanded by 2 weeks, shrinking by 4. Baseline intratumoral clonotype presence is unknown without pretreatment biopsies.

From germline, CDR1 is SGDLS and CDR2 YYNGEE. The V gene lost 0 bases and the J gene lost 1 base, with 7 bases spanning the gap. CDR3 length: 14 residues. The time point here: baseline pretreatment blood. Treatment of the sample: 15 Gy SBRT to primary tumor, nephrectomy 4 weeks later. Clear cell pathology was present in this patient's renal cell carcinoma. Generated by immunoSEQ multiplex PCR, the TCRdb table keeps only in-frame clones and is missing some. This table holds 55,000 to 65,000 clones, around 80% found once. In this sample, this clone turned up once. The antigen is undetermined. This chain links TRBV9 with TRBJ2-5; D call uncertain. This clonotype originated in a man in his sixties with renal cell carcinoma. The specimen was blood, collected from a patient whose treatment included radiotherapy and nephrectomy. The CDR3 reads CASSVGNGQETQYF. CDR3 nucleotides: TGTGCCAGCAGCGTAGGCAACGGCCAAGAGACCCAGTACTTC. Looking up the rest from reference TRBV9 and TRBJ2-5 gives the full variable domain: DSGVTQTPKHLITATGQRVTLRCSPRSGDLSVYWYQQSLDQGLQFLIQYYNGEERAKGNILERFSAQQFPDLHSELNLSSLELGDSALYFCASSVGNGQETQYFGPGTRLLVL.